This T cell receptor (beta chain) was captured in a study of cytomegalovirus exposure and HLA in healthy donors. As for the study in general: Among about 179 million T cells, an earlier analysis found 117 million unique TCR beta sequences.

This PCR relied on a set of 60 Vbeta primers and 13 Jbeta primers. Data came from immunoSEQ multiplex PCR; TCRdb stores just in-frame clones and leaves some out. Here the sample spans more than 65,000 clones, around 70% being singletons. Likely unrecorded immune exposures existed in these nominally healthy donors. Whole-study findings and limits: Analyses of presence and absence presupposed an approximately uniform sequencing depth across donors.

This CDR3 region has 14 residues. V was clipped by 5 bases and J by 0 bases, with 10 bases between them. Germline loops: CDR1 SGHTA, CDR2 FQGTGA. This clone was seen a few times. Its target is not known. The TCR comes from a woman aged 45-60 years in good health and CMV-seropositive. The chain carries TRBV7-3 and TRBJ1-1; no firm D call. The specimen was PBMCs. The CDR3 spells CASSPDRLNTEAFF. The CDR3 region has the DNA TGTGCCAGCAGCCCAGATCGTTTGAACACTGAAGCTTTCTTT.